This entry lists 28 T cell receptor beta chains sequenced from one sample in a study of T-cell memory formation after mild COVID-19. TCRdb independently ran MiXCR on the 5' RACE reads; one entry per CDR3 protein. This sample has a few hundred thousand distinct CDR3 sequences, with about 15% found just once. The specimen was PBMCs or a T cell subset sorted from them (not recorded which). These TCRs come from a young man who had mild COVID-19 (a few samples of this study predate the infection). Cell type and time point are not known.

This clonotype was seen a few times. The V and J genes are TRBV5-5 and TRBJ2-1, with 7 bases matching TRBD1. Trimming cost V 0 bases and J 16 bases; bases outside gene matches: 7. The CDR3 is 12 residues long. The germline gives CDR1 SGHKS, CDR2 YYEKEE (reference sequence). For the CDR3, the DNA is TGTGCCAGCAGCTTGGCCCAGACAGGGCCATTCTTC. It is translated as CASSLAQTGPFF. The entire variable domain, with the rest obtained from reference TRBV5-5 and TRBJ2-1, is as follows: DAGVTQSPTHLIKTRGQQVTLRCSPISGHKSVSWYQQVLGQGPQFIFQYYEKEERGRGNFPDRFSARQFPNYSSELNVNALLLGDSALYLCASSLAQTGPFFGPGTRLTVL.

This clonotype was found a few times. V usage is TRBV12-3 or TRBV12-4 and J usage is TRBJ2-5, with D perhaps given as TRBD1 or TRBD2 (5 bases each). The CDR3 totals 13 residues. The V end lost 7 bases, the J end lost 4 bases, and 13 bases lay between the germline ends. Here the CDR3 reads CASNPLGGETQYF. DNA of the CDR3: TGTGCCAGCAATCCTCTTGGGGGAGAGACCCAGTACTTC.

This clonotype turned up a few times. This rearrangement joins TRBV16 to TRBJ2-5; D uncertain. The germline gives CDR1 KGHSY, CDR2 FQNENV. The CDR3 runs to 15 residues. Trimming cost V 6 bases and J 1 base, with 15 bases left between them. The CDR3 bases are TGTGCCAGCAGTCTCGAAGCGCAGCCCCAAGAGACCCAGTACTTC. It encodes CASSLEAQPQETQYF.

In its sample, this clonotype was seen many times. The CDR3 DNA follows: TGTGCCAGCAGCTTAGAGGGACTGTCCTACAATGAGCAGTTCTTC. Translated, it gives CASSLEGLSYNEQFF. This chain links TRBV7-2 with TRBJ2-1, with D possibly matching TRBD2 (6 bases). CDR1 is SGHTA and CDR2 is FQGNSA in the germline V gene. The CDR3 totals 15 residues. Trimming removed 1 base from V and 1 base from J, with 8 bases in between.

This clonotype was detected many times. Here the CDR3 DNA reads TGTGCCAGCAGTTACTTTTCTTCTAGCGGGGGTGAGCAGTTCTTC. It is translated as CASSYFSSSGGEQFF. V usage is TRBV6-6 and J usage is TRBJ2-1, with TRBD2 matching 10 bases. Per germline, CDR1 MNHNY and CDR2 SVGAGI (reference sequence). Trimming took 1 base from V and 9 from J; bases not matched to a gene: 6. CDR3 length equals 15 residues.

The gene calls are TRBV12-3 or TRBV12-4 and TRBJ2-4; 7 nucleotides match TRBD2. CDR3 length: 14 residues. Losses at the gene ends were 4 bases for V and 3 bases for J; bases not matched to a gene: 3. The CDR3 DNA sequence: TGTGCCAGCAGTTATGGGGGGGGCAAAAACATTCAGTACTTC. The encoded protein is CASSYGGGKNIQYF.

The rearrangement joins TRBV24-1 to TRBJ2-3; TRBD1 agrees at 8 bases. This CDR3 has 18 residues. CDR1 KGHDR and CDR2 SFDVKD come from the germline V gene. V shed 6 bases, J shed 5 bases, and the junction held 18 bases outside the gene matches. CDR3 nucleotides: TGTGCCACCAGTCCTTCAGACCATGACAGGGGAAAAGGAGATACGCAGTATTTT. Protein sequence: CATSPSDHDRGKGDTQYF.

The genes are TRBV20-1 and TRBJ1-1; 7 nucleotides line up with TRBD1. This CDR3 contains 14 residues. CDR1 is DFQATT, CDR2 SNEGSKA, per germline (reference sequence). V shed 4 bases, J shed 3 bases, and the junction held 8 bases outside the gene matches. The CDR3 sequence: CSAKGTVLHTEAFF. As DNA, the CDR3 is TGCAGTGCTAAAGGGACAGTTCTCCACACTGAAGCTTTCTTT.

As regards this clonotype: A much larger clonotype is one base distant, so this may be a read error. The chain is built from TRBV12-3 or TRBV12-4 and TRBJ2-3; TRBD2 matches 10 bases. The CDR3 contains 15 residues. CDR3 nucleotides: TGTGCCAGCAGTTTCAGCGGGGGGGCCGAGGATACGAAGTATTTT. Translation: CASSFSGGAEDTKYF.

The V gene is TRBV7-9, the J gene TRBJ1-5; D gene ambiguous. V gave up 6 bases and J gave up 0 bases, with 12 bases separating them. The germline V gene has CDR1 SEHNR and CDR2 FQNEAQ (reference sequence). The CDR3 sequence is 15 residues long. CDR3 loop: CASRPSPASNQPQHF. The CDR3 nucleotides read TGTGCCAGCAGGCCAAGCCCGGCTAGCAATCAGCCCCAGCATTTT.

This clonotype came up many times. This chain connects TRBV12-3 or TRBV12-4 to TRBJ2-4, with TRBD1 as a possible D gene (5 bases). Deletions cut 6 bases from V and 0 bases from J, with 12 bases between. CDR3 length equals 15 residues. The DNA of the CDR3 is TGTGCCAGCAGCCTAGGAGACAGAGCCAAAAACATTCAGTACTTC. Its translation is CASSLGDRAKNIQYF.

A few counts support this clonotype. The chain has TRBV11-3 and TRBJ2-5; 7 bases are shared with TRBD2. Looked up from germline, CDR1 is SGHNT and CDR2 is YENEEA. CDR3 length: 15 residues. V gave up 9 bases and J gave up 5 bases; unmatched junction bases: 15. As DNA, the CDR3 is TGTGCCAGTCCGAAGACTAGCCCCCTTGGGGAGACCCAGTACTTC. It encodes CASPKTSPLGETQYF.

The rearrangement uses TRBV7-6 and TRBJ2-2, with 8 bases fitting TRBD2. Germline V gene lookup returns CDR1 SGHVS and CDR2 FNYEAQ. V was pared by 1 base and J by 3 bases, with 4 bases of the junction left unmatched. The CDR3 length is 16 residues. The CDR3 loop is CASSLERSGDTGELFF. The CDR3 DNA is TGTGCCAGCAGCTTAGAGCGTAGCGGGGACACCGGGGAGCTGTTTTTT.

This clonotype was seen many times. The V and J genes are TRBV14 and TRBJ2-7, with 9 bases matching TRBD2. V lost 2 bases and J lost 6; bases outside the gene matches: 11. The length of the CDR3 is 16 residues. Germline V gene data show CDR1 as SGHDN and CDR2 as FVKESK. The CDR3 sequence is CASSQISGGPTGEQYF. The CDR3 DNA follows: TGTGCCAGCAGCCAAATTAGCGGGGGCCCGACGGGCGAGCAGTACTTC.

This clonotype occurred a few times. The V call is TRBV29-1, the J call TRBJ2-4; perhaps D is TRBD1 or TRBD2 (5 bases each). The V and J ends lost 6 bases and 7 bases respectively, with 10 bases between them. CDR1 and CDR2 from the germline V gene are SQVTM and ANQGSEA. This CDR3 has 11 residues. The CDR3 sequence: CSVLGTNIQYF. CDR3 in DNA: TGCAGCGTCCTCGGGACGAACATTCAGTACTTC.

This clonotype was counted between two and nine times. This rearrangement joins TRBV7-8 to TRBJ2-5; tentative D call: TRBD1 (7 bases). The CDR3 length is 16 residues. V was pared by 5 bases and J by 3 bases, with 19 bases between. Germline CDR1 and CDR2: SGHVS and FQNEAQ. The CDR3 spells CASSRARGGTEETQYF. CDR3 DNA sequence: TGTGCCAGCAGCCGCGCCCGTGGGGGGACAGAAGAGACCCAGTACTTC.

V is TRBV2 and J is TRBJ1-1; D remains ambiguous. This CDR3 comprises 13 residues. Germline assignment: CDR1 SNHLY and CDR2 FYNNEI. Trimming cost V 4 bases and J 0 bases, with 6 bases left between them. CDR3 sequence (DNA): TGTGCCAGCAGTGCCGAGTTGAACACTGAAGCTTTCTTT. This codes for CASSAELNTEAFF.

The V call is TRBV12-3 or TRBV12-4, the J call TRBJ2-1; no clear D gene. This CDR3 has 12 amino acids. V lost 5 bases and J 11 bases, leaving 13 bases between the germline ends. CDR3 amino acids: CASSGTLGKQFF. As DNA, the CDR3 is TGTGCCAGCAGTGGAACCCTGGGCAAGCAGTTCTTC.

The genes are TRBV12-3 or TRBV12-4 and TRBJ2-5; 10 bases line up with TRBD2. V lost 2 bases and J lost 7; bases outside the gene matches: 7. There are 15 residues in the CDR3. For the CDR3, the DNA is TGTGCCAGCAGTTTACCCAGCGGGGGGGTCTGGACCCAGTACTTC. It yields the protein CASSLPSGGVWTQYF.

This chain links TRBV20-1 with TRBJ1-3, with unresolved D. CDR3 length equals 14 residues. The germline CDR1 and CDR2 sequences are DFQATT and SNEGSKA (reference sequence). The V end was cut by 3 bases, the J end by 0 bases, with 9 bases between. CDR3 DNA: TGCAGTGCTAGTCTCGGGGACTCTGGAAACACCATATATTTT. Translation: CSASLGDSGNTIYF.

This clonotype was seen many times. This chain links TRBV7-8 with TRBJ2-5; D is ambiguous. This CDR3 is built from 13 residues. Germline V gene sequence: CDR1 SGHVS, CDR2 FQNEAQ. V was shortened by 2 bases and J by 5 bases, with 9 bases between the two germline ends. CDR3 coding DNA: TGTGCCAGCAGCTTAAACACCGGGGAGACCCAGTACTTC. It is translated as CASSLNTGETQYF.

This clonotype was found a few times. This chain uses TRBV30 with TRBJ2-1, with D possibly TRBD1 on 6 matching bases. The germline gives CDR1 GTSNPN, CDR2 SVGIG (reference sequence). The CDR3 runs 16 residues. Trimming left V 1 base short and J 8 bases short, with 21 bases between. CDR3 protein: CAWSALDSLQRYEQFF. CDR3 coding DNA: TGTGCCTGGAGTGCATTGGACAGCCTCCAGAGGTATGAGCAGTTCTTC.

This clonotype was seen more than once but under ten times. The CDR3: CASSARGASPDTQYF. CDR3 sequence (DNA): TGTGCCAGCAGTGCTCGGGGGGCAAGTCCAGATACGCAGTATTTT. The genes are TRBV2 and TRBJ2-3; a possible D gene is TRBD2 (7 bases). The V gene's germline CDR1 is SNHLY and CDR2 FYNNEI. This CDR3 spans 15 amino acids. V was cut by 4 bases and J by 4 bases, with 15 bases left in between. The whole variable domain, remainder taken from reference TRBV2 and TRBJ2-3, is EPEVTQTPSHQVTQMGQEVILRCVPISNHLYFYWYRQILGQKVEFLVSFYNNEISEKSEIFDDQFSVERPDGSNFTLKIRSTKLEDSAMYFCASSARGASPDTQYFGPGTRLTVL.

This clonotype appeared a few times. This CDR3 reads CASSAGVYNEQFF. In DNA, the CDR3 is TGTGCCAGTAGCGCGGGGGTCTACAATGAGCAGTTCTTC. The rearrangement links TRBV19 to TRBJ2-1; 7 bases are a match to TRBD2. The CDR3 extends over 13 amino acids. V shed 6 bases, J shed 3 bases, and the junction held 2 bases outside the gene matches. The V gene's germline CDR1 is LNHDA and CDR2 SQIVND (reference sequence).

This clonotype was recorded many times. The V call is TRBV20-1, the J call TRBJ1-4; possibly TRBD1 for D (5 bases). Germline V lookup: CDR1 DFQATT, CDR2 SNEGSKA (reference sequence). CDR3 size: 14 residues. Trimming took 5 bases from V and 6 from J, leaving 16 bases between them. The CDR3 region has the DNA TGCAGTGCTTCATGGGGGTCTAATGATGAAAAACTGTTTTTT. Amino acid sequence: CSASWGSNDEKLFF.

This chain connects TRBV6-1 to TRBJ2-2, with a weak D call TRBD1 (6 bases). The V gene's germline CDR1 is MNHNS and CDR2 SASEGT. The CDR3 is 17 residues long. Trimming shortened V by 1 base and J by 0 bases, and 12 bases separated the two germline ends. CDR3 bases: TGTGCCAGCAGTGAAGTTGGGGGACATTCGAACACCGGGGAGCTGTTTTTT. This translates into CASSEVGGHSNTGELFF.

The V gene is TRBV4-1, the J gene TRBJ1-3; weak D call: TRBD1 (5 bases). The V gene lost 4 bases and the J gene lost 0 bases, with 13 bases spanning the gap. The germline CDR1 and CDR2 sequences are MGHRA and YSYEKL. The length of the CDR3 is 16 residues. The CDR3 DNA follows: TGCGCCAGCAGCCCCAGGGACGGATTCTCTGGAAACACCATATATTTT. Translating it yields CASSPRDGFSGNTIYF.

This clonotype was detected a few times. The chain couples TRBV7-9 to TRBJ2-3, with 7 bases that match TRBD1. This CDR3 has 16 amino acids. Trimming at V came to 7 bases and at J to 2 bases, leaving 12 bases not matched to a gene. CDR1 SEHNR and CDR2 FQNEAQ come from the germline V gene (reference sequence). The chain's CDR3 is CASNRQGGENTDTQYF. As DNA, the CDR3 is TGTGCCAGCAACCGACAGGGTGGGGAGAACACAGATACGCAGTATTTT. The full variable domain, with the rest looked up from reference TRBV7-9 and TRBJ2-3, is DTGVSQNPRHKITKRGQNVTFRCDPISEHNRLYWYRQTLGQGPEFLTYFQNEAQLEKSRLLSDRFSAERPKGSFSTLEIQRTEQGDSAMYLCASNRQGGENTDTQYFGPGTRLTVL.